This T cell receptor beta chain was sequenced during a study of shared clonotypes between healthy human individuals. Notes on the study in general: Rarefaction curves obtained for sorted subsets showed sequencing incomplete despite large depth. In general, naive subsets displayed greater estimated richness than memory subsets did.

This clone showed up just a few times. What it binds is not known. TCRdb's table, derived via immunoSEQ multiplex PCR, lists solely in-frame clones and lacks some. Among millions of clones listed, just over 90% were seen once. As defined, naive CD8 cells were CD45RO-negative and positively selected for CCR7, with terminally differentiated effector memory CD45RA+ cells excluded. Germline values: CDR1 SGDLS, CDR2 YYNGEE. The CDR3 has 12 amino acids. The V end lost 0 bases, the J end lost 15 bases, and 13 bases lay between the germline ends. J is TRBJ1-3 and V is TRBV9; D call uncertain. This receptor was identified in a man aged 18 to 29 in good health. Some clones in this sample may be carry-over from other donors' samples. Specimen: naive CD8+ T cells from PBMCs. CDR3 DNA: TGTGCCAGCAGCGTAGGACGAGGGCCCGCATATTTT. This sequence encodes CASSVGRGPAYF.